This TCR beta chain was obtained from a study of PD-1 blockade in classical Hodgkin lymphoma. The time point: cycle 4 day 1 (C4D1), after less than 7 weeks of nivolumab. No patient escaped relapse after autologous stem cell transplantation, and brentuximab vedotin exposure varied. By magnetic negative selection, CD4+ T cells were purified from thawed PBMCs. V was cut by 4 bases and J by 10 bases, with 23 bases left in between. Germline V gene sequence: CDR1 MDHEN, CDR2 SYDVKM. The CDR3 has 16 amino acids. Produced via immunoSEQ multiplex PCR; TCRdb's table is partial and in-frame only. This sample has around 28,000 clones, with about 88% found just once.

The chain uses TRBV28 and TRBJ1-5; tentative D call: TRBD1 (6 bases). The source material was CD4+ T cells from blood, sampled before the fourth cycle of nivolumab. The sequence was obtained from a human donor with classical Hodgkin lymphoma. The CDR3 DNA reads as TGTGCCAGCAGTTCCGGACAGATTCCTTCAATCAGCCCCCAGCATTTT. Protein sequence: CASSSGQIPSISPQHF.